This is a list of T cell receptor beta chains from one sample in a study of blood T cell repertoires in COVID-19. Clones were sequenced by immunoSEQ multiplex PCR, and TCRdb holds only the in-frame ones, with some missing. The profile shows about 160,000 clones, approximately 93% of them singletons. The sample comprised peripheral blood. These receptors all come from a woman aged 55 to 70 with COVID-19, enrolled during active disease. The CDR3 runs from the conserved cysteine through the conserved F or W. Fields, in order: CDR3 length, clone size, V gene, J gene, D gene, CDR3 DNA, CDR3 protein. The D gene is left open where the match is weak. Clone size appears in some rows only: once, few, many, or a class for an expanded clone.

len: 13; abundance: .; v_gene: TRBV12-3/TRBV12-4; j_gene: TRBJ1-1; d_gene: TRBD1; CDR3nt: TGTGCCAGCAGTTCGACGAGGGGGCTTCGAGCTTTCTTT; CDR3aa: CASSSTRGLRAFF
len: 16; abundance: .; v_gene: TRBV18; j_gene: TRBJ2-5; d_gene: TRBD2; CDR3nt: TGTGCCAGCTCACCCCGGAGTAGCGGGGGGGCAGGGACCCAGTACTTC; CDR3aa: CASSPRSSGGAGTQYF
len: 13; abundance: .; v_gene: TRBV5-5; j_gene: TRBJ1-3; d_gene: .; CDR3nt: TGTGCCAGCAGACCCGACAGCGGAAACACCATATATTTT; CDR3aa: CASRPDSGNTIYF
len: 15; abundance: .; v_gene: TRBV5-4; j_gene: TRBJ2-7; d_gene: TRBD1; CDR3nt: TGTGCCAGCAGCCATGGGACAGGAGTTGCCTACGAGCAGTACTTC; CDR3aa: CASSHGTGVAYEQYF
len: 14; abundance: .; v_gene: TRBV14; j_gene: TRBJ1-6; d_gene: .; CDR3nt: TGTGCCAGCAGCCAAGGGACAGCTAATTCACCCCTCCACTTT; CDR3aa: CASSQGTANSPLHF
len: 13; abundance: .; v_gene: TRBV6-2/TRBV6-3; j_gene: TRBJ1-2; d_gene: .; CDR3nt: TGTGCCAGCAGCTTACAGGACAACTATGGCTACACCTTC; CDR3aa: CASSLQDNYGYTF
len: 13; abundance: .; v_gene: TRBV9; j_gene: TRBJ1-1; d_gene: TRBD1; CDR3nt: TGTGCCAGCAGCGTAGAACCCCAGGGGGCGGCTTTCTTT; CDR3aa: CASSVEPQGAAFF
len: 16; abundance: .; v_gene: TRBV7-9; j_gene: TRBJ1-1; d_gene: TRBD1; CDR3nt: TGTGCCAGCAGCTATACAGGGGGCGGGAGGAACACTGAAGCTTTCTTT; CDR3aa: CASSYTGGGRNTEAFF
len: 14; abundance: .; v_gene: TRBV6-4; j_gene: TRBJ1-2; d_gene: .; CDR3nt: TGTGCCAGCAGCAGGGAAAGGGGTGTGGATGGCTACACCTTC; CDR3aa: CASSRERGVDGYTF
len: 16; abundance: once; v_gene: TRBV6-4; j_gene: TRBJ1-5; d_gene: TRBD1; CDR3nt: TGTGCCAGCAGGTTTAGGACAGGGGATAGCAATCAGCCCCAGCATTTT; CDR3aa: CASRFRTGDSNQPQHF
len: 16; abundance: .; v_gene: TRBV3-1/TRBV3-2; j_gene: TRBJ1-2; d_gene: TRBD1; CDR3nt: TGTGCCAGCAGCCCCGGACAGGGGGGTCGTACTTCTGGCTACACCTTC; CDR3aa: CASSPGQGGRTSGYTF
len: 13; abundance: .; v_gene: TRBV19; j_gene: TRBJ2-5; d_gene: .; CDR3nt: TGTGCCAGTAGTCCGTCCCGGGGAGAGACCCAGTACTTC; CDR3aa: CASSPSRGETQYF
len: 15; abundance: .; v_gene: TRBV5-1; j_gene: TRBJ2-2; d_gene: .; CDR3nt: TGCGCCAGCAGCTTGGTGGCGGGATTCGTGGGGGAGCTGTTTTTT; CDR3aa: CASSLVAGFVGELFF
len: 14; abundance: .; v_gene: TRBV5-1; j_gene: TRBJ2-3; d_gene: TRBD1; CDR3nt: TGCGCCAGCAGCATCGGACAGGAGACAGATACGCAGTATTTT; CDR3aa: CASSIGQETDTQYF
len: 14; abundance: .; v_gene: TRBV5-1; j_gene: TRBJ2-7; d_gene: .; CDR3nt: TGCGCCAGCAGCTTGGCAGGGGCGTCCTACGAGCAGTACTTC; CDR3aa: CASSLAGASYEQYF
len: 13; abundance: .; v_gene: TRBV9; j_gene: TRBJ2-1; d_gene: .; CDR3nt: TGTGCCAGCAGCGTAGCTACTGTCGCTGAGCAGTTCTTC; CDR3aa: CASSVATVAEQFF
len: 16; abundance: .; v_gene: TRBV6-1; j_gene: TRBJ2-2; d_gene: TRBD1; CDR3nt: TGTGCCAGCAGTGCACGGACAGGGGGCTACACCGGGGAGCTGTTTTTT; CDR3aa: CASSARTGGYTGELFF
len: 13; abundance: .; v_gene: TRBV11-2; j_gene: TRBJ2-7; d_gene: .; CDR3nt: TGTGCCAGCAGCGCAGAATTTGACTACGAGCAGTACTTC; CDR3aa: CASSAEFDYEQYF
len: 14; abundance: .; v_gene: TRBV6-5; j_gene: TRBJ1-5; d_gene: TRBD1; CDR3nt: TGTGCCAGCTCGACAGGGCATAGCAATCAGCCCCAGCATTTT; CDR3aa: CASSTGHSNQPQHF
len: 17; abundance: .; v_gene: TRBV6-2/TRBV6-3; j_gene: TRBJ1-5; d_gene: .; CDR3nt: TGTGCCAGCAGCTACTTGGGGACTAGGGGTGCCAATCAGCCCCAGCATTTT; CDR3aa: CASSYLGTRGANQPQHF
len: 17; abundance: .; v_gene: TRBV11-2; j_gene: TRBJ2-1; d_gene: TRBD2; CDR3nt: TGTGCCAGCAGCTTAGATCCTCCCAGCGGGGCTTCGTCGTGGCAGTTCTTC; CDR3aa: CASSLDPPSGASSWQFF
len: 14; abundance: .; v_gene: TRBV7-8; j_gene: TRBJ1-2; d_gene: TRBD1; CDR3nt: TGTGCCAGCAGCGTGAGGGACAGCAGTTATGGCTACACCTTC; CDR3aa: CASSVRDSSYGYTF
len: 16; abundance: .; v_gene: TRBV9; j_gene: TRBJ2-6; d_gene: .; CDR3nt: TGTGCCAGCAGCGCCGGGGGAACGCCTGGGGCCAACGTCCTGACTTTC; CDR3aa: CASSAGGTPGANVLTF
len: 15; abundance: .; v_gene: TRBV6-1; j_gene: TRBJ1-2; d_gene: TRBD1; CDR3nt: TGTGCCAGCAGTGATGGAGGGGGCGGAGACTATGGCTACACCTTC; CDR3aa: CASSDGGGGDYGYTF
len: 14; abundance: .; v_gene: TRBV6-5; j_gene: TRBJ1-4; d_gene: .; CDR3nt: TGTGCCAGCAGTTACTCCTCTTCTAATGAAAAACTGTTTTTT; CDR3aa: CASSYSSSNEKLFF
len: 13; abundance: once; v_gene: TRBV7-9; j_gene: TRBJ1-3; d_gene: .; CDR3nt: TGTGCCAGCCATTCTAGCTCTGGAAACACCATATATTTT; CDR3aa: CASHSSSGNTIYF
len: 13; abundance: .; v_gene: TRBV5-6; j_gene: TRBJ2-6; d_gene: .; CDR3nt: TGTGCCAGCAGGGCCTTTGGGGCCAACGTCCTGACTTTC; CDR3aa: CASRAFGANVLTF
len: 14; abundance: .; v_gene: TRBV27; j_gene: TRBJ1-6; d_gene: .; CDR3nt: TGTGCCAGCAACCCCATGCAGGGGACTTCACCCCTCCACTTT; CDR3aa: CASNPMQGTSPLHF